This T cell receptor (beta chain) stems from a study of blood T cell repertoires in COVID-19. Study summary: From the United States, Italy and Spain came samples of acute and convalescent COVID-19. T cells, B-cell-depleted T cells, or PBMCs provided the cDNA or gDNA that served as material.

V lost 5 bases and J 3 bases, leaving 5 bases between the germline ends. The CDR3 is 12 amino acids. Per the original methods: It was from reference gene primer amplification that nucleated cell counts were estimated. Profiled with immunoSEQ multiplex PCR; TCRdb holds only in-frame clones, not every one. For V, J and clone size, that table is used; D and trimming come from the DNA. The top ten hold 3.5% to 5.5% of the sample, which has under 300,000 clones, over 80% seen once. The origin of this receptor is a man between 60 and 75 years old who had recovered from COVID-19. V usage is TRBV12-3 or TRBV12-4 and J usage is TRBJ1-5; D gene ambiguous. Sequencing used peripheral blood. This chain's CDR3 is CASSQDNQPQHF. In nucleotides, the CDR3 is TGTGCCAGCAGTCAGGACAATCAGCCCCAGCATTTT.